The present T cell receptor beta chain was sequenced within a study of chronic HIV infection and antiretroviral therapy (dated by TCRdb to about 2015). The CDR3 holds 15 amino acids from the cysteine to the phenylalanine. Just CDR3 DNA is preserved here, 45 bases in frame from base 1. A distance of 16 bases separates the germline ends of V and J, which lose 2 bases and 4 bases respectively. According to the germline V gene, CDR1 reads SQVTM and CDR2 reads ANQGSEA. Library preparation employed 5' RACE. TCRdb names Illumina MiSeq as the instrument used. TCRdb reran the public reads through fastp at Q25 and MiXCR, keeping productive beta chains. One record per CDR3 amino acid sequence lists the most common genes and DNA. The sample table holds 30,000 to 45,000 distinct CDR3 sequences, of which about 8.9% were seen once. The ten largest clonotypes hold over 2.5% of the sample. This clonotype was found many times. This receptor's antigen is unknown. No base-level quality is on record; no much larger clone is a single base apart.

The chain is encoded by TRBV29-1 joined to TRBJ2-3; the best D guess is TRBD1, with 8 bases matching. Sequenced material: peripheral blood. The source is an adult who had HIV and had not received antiretroviral therapy, or was an uninfected healthy control (not recorded which). At the DNA level, the sequence is TGCAGCGTTGAATCTTTAACAGGGGGGGCAGATACGCAGTATTTT. This translates into CSVESLTGGADTQYF.